The 13 T cell receptor beta chains below all came from one sample that was sequenced in a study of shared clonotypes between healthy human individuals. Measured with immunoSEQ multiplex PCR; TCRdb has only the in-frame clones, and not every one. Seen here are roughly 890,000 clones, 80% to 95% observed once, and the top ten hold approximately 25%. Only CD45RO-negative cells positively selected for CCR7 counted as naive CD8 cells, so terminally differentiated effector memory CD45RA+ cells were excluded. Sequencing was performed on naive CD8+ T cells sorted from blood. The receptors originated from a young man in good health.

The chain carries TRBV4-1 and TRBJ2-7; D gene uncertain. Deletions cut 0 bases from V and 1 base from J, with 19 bases between. Germline V gene data show CDR1 as MGHRA and CDR2 as YSYEKL. The CDR3 contains 18 residues. The CDR3, as DNA: TGCGCCAGCAGCCAAGATCATTCAGCACCCTCGGTTTCCTACGAGCAGTACTTC. Translated, it gives CASSQDHSAPSVSYEQYF.

The chain uses TRBV7-9 and TRBJ2-2, with 8 positions matching TRBD2. The CDR3 covers 17 residues. Germline V gene data show CDR1 as SEHNR and CDR2 as FQNEAQ (reference sequence). V lost 3 bases to trimming and J lost 4 bases; unmatched junction nucleotides: 10. This chain's CDR3 is CASSFKPGLGATGELFF. The CDR3 nucleotides read TGTGCCAGCAGCTTCAAACCGGGACTAGGGGCCACCGGGGAGCTGTTTTTT.

This sequence joins TRBV5-1 and TRBJ2-2; 14 bases are shared with TRBD2. CDR1 is SGHRS, CDR2 YFSETQ, per germline. This CDR3 is built from 21 residues. V lost 4 bases to trimming and J lost 3 bases; unmatched junction nucleotides: 17. CDR3 in amino acids: CASSPFSPGLAGVGDTGELFF. In nucleotides, the CDR3 is TGCGCCAGCAGCCCGTTCAGCCCGGGACTAGCGGGAGTGGGGGACACCGGGGAGCTGTTTTTT.

The chain carries TRBV6-5 and TRBJ2-7; no clear D. V shed 2 bases and J shed 5 bases, with 4 bases lying between them. CDR3 size: 11 residues. Germline V gene sequence: CDR1 MNHEY, CDR2 SVGAGI. Here the CDR3 reads CASSYGDEQYF. The CDR3 DNA reads TGTGCCAGCAGTTACGGTGACGAGCAGTACTTC.

The chain uses TRBV7-9 and TRBJ2-3; 7 bases agree with TRBD2. CDR1 and CDR2 (germline): SEHNR, FQNEAQ (reference sequence). V trimming: 4 bases; J trimming: 2 bases; junction bases outside the gene matches: 6. This CDR3 comprises 15 residues. CDR3 sequence: CASSYGRDYTDTQYF. In DNA form, the CDR3 reads TGTGCCAGCAGCTATGGCCGGGACTACACAGATACGCAGTATTTT.

On this clone itself: This same CDR3 is encoded by further DNA sequences in the sample. The chain employs TRBV28 and TRBJ2-7, with D perhaps TRBD1 (6 bases). Germline values: CDR1 MDHEN, CDR2 SYDVKM. The CDR3 has 12 residues. Trimming pared 4 bases from V and 4 bases from J, leaving 8 bases between. Here the CDR3 reads CASSSDRYEQYF. The CDR3 DNA is TGTGCCAGCAGTTCAGACAGGTACGAGCAGTACTTC.

To note about this clone: Other nucleotide sequences in the sample specify the same CDR3. The chain has TRBV6-5 and TRBJ1-1, with D perhaps TRBD1 (5 bases). There are 13 residues in the CDR3. Germline loops: CDR1 MNHEY, CDR2 SVGAGI. Trimming took 0 bases from V and 8 from J, leaving 10 bases between them. The CDR3 DNA follows: TGTGCCAGCAGTTACTCGGGGGGGTCAGAAGCTTTCTTT. Its translation: CASSYSGGSEAFF.

The chain carries TRBV11-2 and TRBJ2-3; 12 nucleotides match TRBD1. The CDR3 spans 16 residues. Germline V gene sequence: CDR1 SGHAT, CDR2 FQNNGV. Germline trimming cut 6 bases from V and 5 bases from J; bases unmatched to any gene: 9. The CDR3 DNA follows: TGTGCCAGCAGTCCGGGGGACAGGGGGCAGGGAGATACGCAGTATTTT. Amino acid sequence: CASSPGDRGQGDTQYF.

The chain carries TRBV28 and TRBJ2-1, with a tentative D call TRBD2 (5 bases). The length of the CDR3 is 16 residues. Per the germline V gene, CDR1 is MDHEN and CDR2 is SYDVKM. V lost 3 bases to trimming and J lost 5 bases, with 17 bases between them. This CDR3 is CASSFGVLAFHNEQFF. The CDR3 nucleotides are TGTGCCAGCAGTTTCGGGGTCCTAGCATTCCACAATGAGCAGTTCTTC.

J is TRBJ2-1 and V is TRBV7-9; the D gene is possibly TRBD2 (5 bases). Deletions cut 1 base from V and 2 bases from J, with 21 bases between. The germline V gene encodes CDR1 SEHNR and CDR2 FQNEAQ (reference sequence). The CDR3 runs to 19 residues. The CDR3 nucleotides are TGTGCCAGCAGCTTAGTCCGGGGTAGCGACCCGAGTACCTACAATGAGCAGTTCTTC. It codes for CASSLVRGSDPSTYNEQFF.

The genes are TRBV9 and TRBJ1-2; TRBD1 aligns across 7 bases. Germline V CDR1 and CDR2: SGDLS, YYNGEE. CDR3 length: 16 residues. V lost 3 bases to trimming and J lost 8 bases; unmatched junction nucleotides: 16. This chain's CDR3 is CASSAEGQPKARGYTF. CDR3 in DNA: TGTGCCAGCAGCGCCGAGGGACAGCCCAAAGCCCGCGGCTACACCTTC.

V is TRBV7-9 and J is TRBJ2-7; 10 bases agree with TRBD1. With 4 bases clipped from V and 4 bases from J, the junction kept 13 bases outside the gene matches. The CDR3 totals 17 residues. Germline V gene sequence: CDR1 SEHNR, CDR2 FQNEAQ (reference sequence). CDR3 region: CASSSGTGVSLRYEQYF. DNA for the CDR3: TGTGCCAGCAGCTCAGGGACAGGGGTTTCCCTACGATACGAGCAGTACTTC. Supplemented by reference TRBV7-9 and TRBJ2-7, the full variable domain reads DTGVSQNPRHKITKRGQNVTFRCDPISEHNRLYWYRQTLGQGPEFLTYFQNEAQLEKSRLLSDRFSAERPKGSFSTLEIQRTEQGDSAMYLCASSSGTGVSLRYEQYFGPGTRLTVT.

The chain couples TRBV7-9 to TRBJ2-1; D remains ambiguous. Germline CDR1 and CDR2: SEHNR and FQNEAQ (reference sequence). V gave up 1 base and J gave up 0 bases, with 10 bases separating them. The CDR3 runs to 16 residues. CDR3 amino acids: CASSLGISSSYNEQFF. The CDR3 bases are TGTGCCAGCAGCTTAGGAATTAGTAGCTCCTACAATGAGCAGTTCTTC.